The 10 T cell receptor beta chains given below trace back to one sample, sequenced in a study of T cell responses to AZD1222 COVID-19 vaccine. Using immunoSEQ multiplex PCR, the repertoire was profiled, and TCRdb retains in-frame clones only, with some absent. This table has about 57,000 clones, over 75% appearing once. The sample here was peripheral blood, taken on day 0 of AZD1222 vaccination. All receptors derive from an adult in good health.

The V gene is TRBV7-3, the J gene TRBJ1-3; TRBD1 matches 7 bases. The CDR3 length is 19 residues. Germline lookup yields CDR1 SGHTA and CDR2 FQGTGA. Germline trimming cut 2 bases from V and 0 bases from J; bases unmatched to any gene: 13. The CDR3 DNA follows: TGTGCCAGCAGCTTAGGTCGGTCAGGGGGTCTGAGCTCTGGAAACACCATATATTTT. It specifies CASSLGRSGGLSSGNTIYF.

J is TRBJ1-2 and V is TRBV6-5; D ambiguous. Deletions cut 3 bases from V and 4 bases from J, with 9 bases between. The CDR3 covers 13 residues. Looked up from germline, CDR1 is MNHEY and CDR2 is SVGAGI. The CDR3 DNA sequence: TGTGCCAGCAGTTATGATTTCCTCTATGGCTACACCTTC. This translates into CASSYDFLYGYTF.

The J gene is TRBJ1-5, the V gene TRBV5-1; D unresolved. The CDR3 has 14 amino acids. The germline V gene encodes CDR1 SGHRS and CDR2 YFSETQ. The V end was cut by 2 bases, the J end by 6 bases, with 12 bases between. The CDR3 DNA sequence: TGCGCCAGCAGCTTTGAGGGAATGGGTCAGCCCCAGCATTTT. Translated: CASSFEGMGQPQHF.

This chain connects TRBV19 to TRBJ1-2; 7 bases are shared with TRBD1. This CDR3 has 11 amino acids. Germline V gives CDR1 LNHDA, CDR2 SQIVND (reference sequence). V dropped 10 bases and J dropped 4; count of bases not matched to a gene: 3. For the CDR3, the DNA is TGTGCCACCCAGGGGGTCTATGGCTACACCTTC. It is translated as CATQGVYGYTF.

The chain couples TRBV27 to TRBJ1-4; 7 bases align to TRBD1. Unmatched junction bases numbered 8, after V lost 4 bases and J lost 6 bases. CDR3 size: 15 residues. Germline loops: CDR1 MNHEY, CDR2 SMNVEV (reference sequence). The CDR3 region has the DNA TGTGCCAGCAGTTCCTGGGACAGCCAGTATGAAAAACTGTTTTTT. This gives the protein CASSSWDSQYEKLFF.

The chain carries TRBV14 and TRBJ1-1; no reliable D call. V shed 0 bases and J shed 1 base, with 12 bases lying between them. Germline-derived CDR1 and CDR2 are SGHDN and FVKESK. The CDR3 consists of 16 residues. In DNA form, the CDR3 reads TGTGCCAGCAGCCAAGATATCGGGGTAAAGAACACTGAAGCTTTCTTT. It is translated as CASSQDIGVKNTEAFF.

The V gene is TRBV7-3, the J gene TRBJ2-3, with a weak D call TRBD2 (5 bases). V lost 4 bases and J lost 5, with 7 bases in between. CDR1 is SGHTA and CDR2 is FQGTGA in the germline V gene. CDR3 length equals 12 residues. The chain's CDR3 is CASSSGLDTQYF. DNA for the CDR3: TGTGCCAGCAGCTCCGGACTAGATACGCAGTATTTT.

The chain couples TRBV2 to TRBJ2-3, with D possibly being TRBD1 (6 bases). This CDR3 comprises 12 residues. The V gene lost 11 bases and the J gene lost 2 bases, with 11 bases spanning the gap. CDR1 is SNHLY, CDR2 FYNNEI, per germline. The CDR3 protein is CARRTVTDTQYF. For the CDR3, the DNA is TGTGCCCGAAGGACAGTCACAGATACGCAGTATTTT.

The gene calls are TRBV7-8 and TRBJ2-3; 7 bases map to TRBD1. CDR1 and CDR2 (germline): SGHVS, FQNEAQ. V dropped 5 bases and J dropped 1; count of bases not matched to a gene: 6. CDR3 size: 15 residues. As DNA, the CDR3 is TGTGCCAGCAGCCGGGGACAGCTGGGCACAGATACGCAGTATTTT. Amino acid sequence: CASSRGQLGTDTQYF.

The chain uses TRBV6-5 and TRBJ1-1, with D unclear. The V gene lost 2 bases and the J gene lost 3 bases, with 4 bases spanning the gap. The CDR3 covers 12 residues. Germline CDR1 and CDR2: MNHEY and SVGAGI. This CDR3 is CASSYGDTEAFF. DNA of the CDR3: TGTGCCAGCAGTTACGGTGACACTGAAGCTTTCTTT.